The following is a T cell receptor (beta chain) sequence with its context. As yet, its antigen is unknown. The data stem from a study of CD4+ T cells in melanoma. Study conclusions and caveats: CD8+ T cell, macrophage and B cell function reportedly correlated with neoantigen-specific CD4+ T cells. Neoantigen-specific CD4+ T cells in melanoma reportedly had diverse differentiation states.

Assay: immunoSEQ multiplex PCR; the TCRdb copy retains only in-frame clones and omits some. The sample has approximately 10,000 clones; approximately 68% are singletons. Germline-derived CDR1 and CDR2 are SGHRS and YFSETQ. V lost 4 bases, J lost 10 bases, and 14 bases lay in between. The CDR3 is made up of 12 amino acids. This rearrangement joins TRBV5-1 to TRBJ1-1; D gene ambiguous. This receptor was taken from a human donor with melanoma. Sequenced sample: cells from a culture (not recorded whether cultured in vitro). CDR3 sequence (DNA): TGCGCCAGCAGCCTGTCGTCAGGCCCAGCTTTCTTT. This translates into CASSLSSGPAFF.